This T cell receptor beta chain originates from a study of cytomegalovirus exposure and HLA in healthy donors. Study results and limitations: A later analysis linked a missense variant in DCLRE1C to the trimming of TCR beta V and J genes.

13 Jbeta primers and 60 Vbeta primers were used for the PCR. Clones were read by immunoSEQ multiplex PCR, and TCRdb kept only the in-frame ones, dropping some. Among 150,000 to 250,000 clones, around 74% were seen once, and the ten largest hold less than 2%. Turning to this clone: Its matching antigen is unknown.

The CDR3 has 16 residues. Germline V gene data show CDR1 as SGHNT and CDR2 as YYREEE (reference sequence). V was clipped by 6 bases and J by 2 bases, with 21 bases between them. The specimen sequenced was PBMCs. This rearrangement joins TRBV5-4 to TRBJ2-7; weak D call: TRBD1 (6 bases). This TCR came from a girl aged 5 to 17 in good health and CMV-seropositive. CDR3 DNA sequence: TGTGCCAGCAACCCGGATCCAGGACAGTCAGCCTACGAGCAGTACTTC. Protein product: CASNPDPGQSAYEQYF.